This TCR beta chain was found in a study of shared clonotypes between healthy human individuals. In this sample, this clone turned up once. The antigen remains unidentified. The donor cohort consisted entirely of Caucasian adults residing in Nashville, Tennessee. Per germline, CDR1 MDHEN and CDR2 SYDVKM. CDR3 length: 17 residues. Losses at the gene ends were 1 base for V and 5 bases for J; bases not matched to a gene: 8. Points from the study as a whole: Donor scarcity curtailed the genetic and exposure-history diversity represented herein.

Execution of the assay was at deep level. Only in-frame clones appear in the TCRdb table, and some are missing; sequencing was by immunoSEQ multiplex PCR. Found here are about 1 million clones, approximately 70% of them singletons; the top ten hold over 1.3%. The specimen was memory CD4+ T cells sorted from blood. Indicated subset: CD45RA-negative fraction. This TCR was sampled from a man between 18 and 35 years old in good health. V usage is TRBV28 and J usage is TRBJ2-3; TRBD2 aligns across 11 bases. Here the CDR3 DNA reads TGTGCCAGCAGTTTATTCTTCCTAGCGGGGGGTGAAGATACGCAGTATTTT. This encodes CASSLFFLAGGEDTQYF.